The 32 T cell receptor beta chains listed next were all sequenced from one sample in a study of CD8+ T cells in alopecia areata. Extracted from the samples, RNA was reverse transcribed into cDNA to serve as the sequencing template. The assay was immunoSEQ multiplex PCR, and TCRdb's table has in-frame clones only and misses some. Among 150,000 to 200,000 clones listed, roughly 50% were seen once. Sequencing input: CD4+ T cells sorted from blood. These receptors were collected from a human donor in good health.

The CDR3 DNA follows: TGTGCCAGCAGTGACCGGACCGCGAATGAGCAGTTCTTC. It is translated as CASSDRTANEQFF. The chain is built from TRBV25-1 and TRBJ2-1, with D hard to call. V was trimmed by 3 bases and J by 7 bases, leaving 10 bases between them. Germline V gives CDR1 MGHDK, CDR2 SYGVNS. The CDR3 is made up of 13 amino acids.

The V call is TRBV30, the J call TRBJ2-3; D unresolved. The ends were cut back, 2 bases at V and 2 bases at J, with 11 bases in the middle. Germline assignment: CDR1 GTSNPN and CDR2 SVGIG (reference sequence). The CDR3 totals 14 residues. The CDR3 DNA follows: TGTGCCTGGAGTAGTGGAATTCTCACAGATACGCAGTATTTT. Its protein product is CAWSSGILTDTQYF.

The chain employs TRBV5-1 and TRBJ1-2, with D perhaps TRBD1 (6 bases). The CDR3 totals 14 residues. Germline V gene lookup returns CDR1 SGHRS and CDR2 YFSETQ. Deletions cut 4 bases from V and 4 bases from J, with 14 bases between. DNA for the CDR3: TGCGCCAGCAGCGAACAGGGTAGGGGCTATGGCTACACCTTC. It codes for CASSEQGRGYGYTF.

The genes are TRBV29-1 and TRBJ1-1; 8 bases agree with TRBD1. The CDR3 is made up of 13 amino acids. The germline gives CDR1 SQVTM, CDR2 ANQGSEA. V lost 6 bases and J lost 6; bases outside the gene matches: 9. CDR3 DNA sequence: TGCAGCGTCCAAGGACAGGGAGAGGCTGAAGCTTTCTTT. This sequence encodes CSVQGQGEAEAFF.

The chain couples TRBV7-2 to TRBJ1-1; no clear D gene. V shed 7 bases and J shed 6 bases, with 18 bases lying between them. Germline values: CDR1 SGHTA, CDR2 FQGNSA. This CDR3 has 14 amino acids. For the CDR3, the DNA is TGTGCCAGCAACTCGACTGGAAGGGTTTCTGAAGCTTTCTTT. It codes for CASNSTGRVSEAFF.

This chain joins TRBV7-9 and TRBJ2-1, with D perhaps matching TRBD1 or TRBD2 (5 bases each). V lost 2 bases to trimming and J lost 5 bases, with 19 bases between them. The V gene's germline CDR1 is SEHNR and CDR2 FQNEAQ (reference sequence). The CDR3 has 17 amino acids. CDR3 in amino acids: CASSLYLASGSNNEQFF. CDR3 coding DNA: TGTGCCAGCAGCTTATACTTAGCTTCAGGGAGTAACAATGAGCAGTTCTTC.

The V and J genes are TRBV5-1 and TRBJ2-7, with D maybe TRBD1 (5 bases). Germline CDR1 SGHRS, CDR2 YFSETQ. This CDR3 contains 14 residues. The V and J ends lost 4 bases and 3 bases respectively, with 14 bases between them. For the CDR3, the DNA is TGCGCCAGCAGCCCGGGCCCTGACAGCTACGAGCAGTACTTC. It is translated as CASSPGPDSYEQYF.

A single count supports this clone. J is TRBJ2-3 and V is TRBV2; possible D gene TRBD2, 6 bases. V was cut by 0 bases and J by 2 bases, with 9 bases left in between. CDR1 SNHLY and CDR2 FYNNEI come from the germline V gene. The CDR3 loop spans 15 amino acids. CDR3 amino acids: CASSEASRDTDTQYF. In DNA, the CDR3 is TGTGCCAGCAGTGAAGCCTCGCGGGACACAGATACGCAGTATTTT. Full variable domain (rest looked up from reference TRBV2 and TRBJ2-3): EPEVTQTPSHQVTQMGQEVILRCVPISNHLYFYWYRQILGQKVEFLVSFYNNEISEKSEIFDDQFSVERPDGSNFTLKIRSTKLEDSAMYFCASSEASRDTDTQYFGPGTRLTVL.

This clone occurred many times. The V call is TRBV7-3, the J call TRBJ2-6, with TRBD1 as a possible D gene (5 bases). CDR3 length: 17 residues. Germline V CDR1 and CDR2: SGHTA, FQGTGA. Trimming took 2 bases from V and 0 from J, leaving 11 bases between them. CDR3 coding DNA: TGTGCCAGCAGCTTACAGGGCAGGAGCTCTGGGGCCAACGTCCTGACTTTC. Residues: CASSLQGRSSGANVLTF.

This clone turned up a few times. The J gene is TRBJ1-2, the V gene TRBV5-4, with a possible D match to TRBD1 (6 bases). V lost 4 bases to trimming and J lost 2 bases, with 15 bases between them. The germline V gene encodes CDR1 SGHNT and CDR2 YYREEE (reference sequence). The CDR3 has 15 residues. The CDR3 nucleotides are TGTGCCAGCAGCGCTTGGAGGGGGGGAAACTATGGCTACACCTTC. Its translation is CASSAWRGGNYGYTF.

The rearrangement uses TRBV14 and TRBJ1-2; D is unclear. This CDR3 has 13 amino acids. CDR1 is SGHDN and CDR2 is FVKESK in the germline V gene. The V end was cut by 1 base, the J end by 2 bases, with 5 bases between. CDR3 sequence reads: CASSQVRNYGYTF. The CDR3 DNA sequence: TGTGCCAGCAGCCAAGTCAGAAACTATGGCTACACCTTC.

This chain joins TRBV29-1 and TRBJ1-2; D is unclear. The CDR3 length is 11 residues. Trimming shortened V by 0 bases and J by 8 bases, and 7 bases separated the two germline ends. CDR1 SQVTM and CDR2 ANQGSEA come from the germline V gene. The chain's CDR3 is CSVEDPGGYTF. CDR3 bases: TGCAGCGTTGAAGATCCCGGCGGCTACACCTTC.

This clone has only a few counts. This CDR3 reads CASSLSWTGLSNQPQHF. CDR3 in DNA: TGTGCCAGCAGTTTATCTTGGACAGGACTTAGCAATCAGCCCCAGCATTTT. V is TRBV27 and J is TRBJ1-5; TRBD1 matches at 7 bases. V shed 0 bases, J shed 0 bases, and the junction held 5 bases outside the gene matches. The CDR3 loop spans 17 amino acids. The germline CDR1 and CDR2 sequences are MNHEY and SMNVEV (reference sequence).

The chain is built from TRBV27 and TRBJ1-3, with 10 bases identical to TRBD1. Trimming cost V 5 bases and J 0 bases; bases outside gene matches: 4. Germline V gene sequence: CDR1 MNHEY, CDR2 SMNVEV (reference sequence). This CDR3 has 16 residues. This CDR3 reads CASSAWDRGSGNTIYF. For the CDR3, the DNA is TGTGCCAGCAGTGCCTGGGACAGGGGCTCTGGAAACACCATATATTTT.

The chain is built from TRBV28 and TRBJ2-5, with 7 bases lining up with TRBD2. The CDR3 is made up of 12 amino acids. Germline CDR1 MDHEN, CDR2 SYDVKM. Losses at the gene ends were 7 bases for V and 7 bases for J; bases not matched to a gene: 6. CDR3 DNA: TGTGCCAGCATCTCAGGGAGGGGGACCCAGTACTTC. It yields the protein CASISGRGTQYF.

The genes are TRBV5-1 and TRBJ2-1, with D unresolved. CDR3 length: 14 amino acids. V was pared by 1 base and J by 5 bases, with 10 bases between. Germline CDR1 and CDR2: SGHRS and YFSETQ. CDR3 amino acids: CASSLLRADNEQFF. The CDR3 DNA reads as TGCGCCAGCAGCTTGTTACGGGCCGACAATGAGCAGTTCTTC.

The genes are TRBV5-6 and TRBJ2-2; 10 positions agree with TRBD2. The CDR3 length is 18 residues. Germline V CDR1 and CDR2: SGHDT, YYEEEE. Unmatched junction bases numbered 12, after V lost 1 base and J lost 6 bases. CDR3: CASSLYELAGVRAGELFF. The CDR3 bases are TGTGCCAGCAGCTTGTACGAGCTAGCGGGAGTCCGGGCCGGGGAGCTGTTTTTT. Full variable domain (outside the CDR3, taken from reference TRBV5-6 and TRBJ2-2): DAGVTQSPTHLIKTRGQQVTLRCSPKSGHDTVSWYQQALGQGPQFIFQYYEEEERQRGNFPDRFSGHQFPNYSSELNVNALLLGDSALYLCASSLYELAGVRAGELFFGEGSRLTVL.

This chain uses TRBV4-1 with TRBJ1-1; TRBD1 might be the D (5 bases). This CDR3 is 15 amino acids long. CDR1 MGHRA and CDR2 YSYEKL come from the germline V gene. The V gene lost 1 base and the J gene lost 8 bases, with 17 bases spanning the gap. CDR3 loop: CASSQAGPKGREAFF. The CDR3 nucleotides are TGCGCCAGCAGCCAAGCGGGACCGAAGGGCCGGGAAGCTTTCTTT.

A few counts support this clone. J is TRBJ2-2 and V is TRBV6-1; the D is unclear. V dropped 6 bases and J dropped 2 bases, with 7 bases sitting between them. CDR1 and CDR2 from the germline V gene are MNHNS and SASEGT. This CDR3 has 13 amino acids. This CDR3 is CASRRLNTGELFF. The CDR3 bases are TGTGCCAGCAGGAGGTTAAACACCGGGGAGCTGTTTTTT.

This clone was observed a handful of times. In nucleotides, the CDR3 is TGTGCCACCAGCAGAGCCCCCTCTCAGCCCCAGCATTTT. This translates into CATSRAPSQPQHF. This sequence joins TRBV15 and TRBJ1-5; D not certain. This CDR3 has 13 residues. Germline CDR1 LNHNV, CDR2 YYDKDF (reference sequence). Trimming left V 1 base short and J 6 bases short, with 7 bases between.

The gene calls are TRBV29-1 and TRBJ2-7, with a tentative D call TRBD2 (5 bases). The CDR3 is 13 residues long. V dropped 3 bases and J dropped 7 bases, with 16 bases sitting between them. Looked up from germline, CDR1 is SQVTM and CDR2 is ANQGSEA. This CDR3 is CSVDRLTTGEQYF. As DNA, the CDR3 is TGCAGCGTTGATAGACTCACAACGGGGGAGCAGTACTTC.

This clone came up a few times. The chain has TRBV21-1 and TRBJ2-7. TRBV21-1 is given as a pseudogene. The CDR3 has 15 residues. As DNA, the CDR3 is TGTGCCAGCATCCCCAGTCGGGCTCTCTCCTACGAGCAGTACTTC. This codes for CASIPSRALSYEQYF.

V is TRBV11-2 and J is TRBJ2-7; weak D call: TRBD2 (6 bases). Trimming left V 6 bases short and J 3 bases short, with 18 bases between. Germline assignment: CDR1 SGHAT and CDR2 FQNNGV. This CDR3 region has 15 residues. Here the CDR3 reads CASSGGWRGLYEQYF. Written as DNA, the CDR3 is TGTGCCAGCAGTGGAGGGTGGCGTGGACTCTACGAGCAGTACTTC.

This chain uses TRBV11-1 with TRBJ2-2, with D tentatively TRBD1 (6 bases). This CDR3 has 17 residues. Germline V lookup: CDR1 SGHAT, CDR2 FQDESV (reference sequence). Trimming removed 6 bases at V and 6 bases at J, with 23 bases between. The CDR3 protein is CASRVKLSTGRAGELFF. CDR3 bases: TGTGCCAGCAGGGTAAAGCTCTCGACAGGACGGGCCGGGGAGCTGTTTTTT.

This clone appeared once. The chain couples TRBV30 to TRBJ2-5; TRBD1 aligns across 8 bases. The CDR3 runs 12 residues. The germline CDR1 and CDR2 sequences are GTSNPN and SVGIG (reference sequence). J lost 4 bases, V lost 8 bases, and 6 bases had no gene match. The CDR3 coding sequence is TGTGCCCACGGACAGGGTGGAGAGACCCAGTACTTC. It yields the protein CAHGQGGETQYF.

V is TRBV7-3 and J is TRBJ2-6; no reliable D call. Trimming cost V 3 bases and J 0 bases, with 12 bases left between them. There are 17 residues in the CDR3. CDR1 is SGHTA and CDR2 is FQGTGA in the germline V gene. The DNA for the CDR3 is TGTGCCAGCAGCTTTCAGCACAGTCGCTCTGGGGCCAACGTCCTGACTTTC. It is translated as CASSFQHSRSGANVLTF.

This clone was observed a handful of times. The chain uses TRBV10-3 and TRBJ2-1, with 13 nucleotides matching TRBD2. Germline V gene sequence: CDR1 ENHRY, CDR2 SYGVKD. The CDR3 spans 19 residues. V gave up 10 bases and J gave up 2 bases; unmatched junction bases: 17. The CDR3 loop reads CATGGAGRTSGRAYNEQFF. As DNA, the CDR3 is TGTGCCACCGGCGGGGCAGGGAGGACTAGCGGGAGAGCCTACAATGAGCAGTTCTTC.

The chain uses TRBV7-9 and TRBJ2-7; 8 bases agree with TRBD2. CDR1 and CDR2 from the germline V gene are SEHNR and FQNEAQ (reference sequence). The CDR3 has 16 residues. J lost 2 bases, V lost 5 bases, and 11 bases had no gene match. The DNA of the CDR3 is TGTGCCAGCAGCCCGAAGGGACCGGGACTAGCCTACGAGCAGTACTTC. This encodes CASSPKGPGLAYEQYF. The variable domain in full, with the rest retrieved from reference TRBV7-9 and TRBJ2-7, is DTGVSQNPRHKITKRGQNVTFRCDPISEHNRLYWYRQTLGQGPEFLTYFQNEAQLEKSRLLSDRFSAERPKGSFSTLEIQRTEQGDSAMYLCASSPKGPGLAYEQYFGPGTRLTVT.

This clone turned up a few times. The V and J genes are TRBV7-9 and TRBJ2-7; the match to TRBD1 covers 11 bases. The CDR3 is made up of 17 amino acids. V trimming: 5 bases; J trimming: 1 base; junction bases outside the gene matches: 10. Germline CDR1 reads SEHNR; CDR2 reads FQNEAQ (reference sequence). CDR3 DNA sequence: TGTGCCAGCAGCCATACGGGGAGGGACAGGGGGTCCTACGAGCAGTACTTC. Translation gives CASSHTGRDRGSYEQYF.

The chain has TRBV7-9 and TRBJ2-7; the D is unclear. This CDR3 is 13 amino acids long. The germline V gene has CDR1 SEHNR and CDR2 FQNEAQ (reference sequence). Trimming took off 5 bases at V and 4 bases at J, with 12 bases between the two ends. The chain's CDR3 is CASSQVELYEQYF. In nucleotides, the CDR3 is TGTGCCAGCAGCCAAGTAGAGTTATACGAGCAGTACTTC. The whole variable domain, filled in from reference TRBV7-9 and TRBJ2-7, reads DTGVSQNPRHKITKRGQNVTFRCDPISEHNRLYWYRQTLGQGPEFLTYFQNEAQLEKSRLLSDRFSAERPKGSFSTLEIQRTEQGDSAMYLCASSQVELYEQYFGPGTRLTVT.

The genes are TRBV29-1 and TRBJ2-3; D gene ambiguous. From germline, CDR1 is SQVTM and CDR2 ANQGSEA. This CDR3 is built from 12 residues. The germline V and J ends were trimmed by 3 bases and 2 bases, with 6 bases remaining between them. CDR3 in amino acids: CSVEGDTDTQYF. DNA of the CDR3: TGCAGCGTTGAGGGCGACACAGATACGCAGTATTTT.

V and J are TRBV29-1 and TRBJ1-1; no definite D call. Germline V gene sequence: CDR1 SQVTM, CDR2 ANQGSEA. V gave up 1 base and J gave up 1 base, with 7 bases separating them. This CDR3 region has 13 residues. CDR3 sequence: CSVEVGGNTEAFF. CDR3 bases: TGCAGCGTTGAAGTCGGCGGGAACACTGAAGCTTTCTTT.